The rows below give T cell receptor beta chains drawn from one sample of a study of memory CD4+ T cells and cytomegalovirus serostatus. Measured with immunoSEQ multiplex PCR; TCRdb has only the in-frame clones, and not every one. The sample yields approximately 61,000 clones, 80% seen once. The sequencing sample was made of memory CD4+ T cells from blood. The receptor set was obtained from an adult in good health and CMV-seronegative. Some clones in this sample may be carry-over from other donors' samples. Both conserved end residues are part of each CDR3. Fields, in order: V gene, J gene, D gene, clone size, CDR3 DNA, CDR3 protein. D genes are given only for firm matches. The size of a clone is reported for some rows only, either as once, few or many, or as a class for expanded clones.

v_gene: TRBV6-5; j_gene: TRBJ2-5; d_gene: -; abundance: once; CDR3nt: TGTGCCAGCAGCTCTCCCGGGATGAGGGAGACCCAGTACTTC; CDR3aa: CASSSPGMRETQYF
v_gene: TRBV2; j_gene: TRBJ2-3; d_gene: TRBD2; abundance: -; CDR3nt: TGTGCCAGAGGGACTAGCGGAAGCACAGATACGCAGTATTTT; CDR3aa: CARGTSGSTDTQYF
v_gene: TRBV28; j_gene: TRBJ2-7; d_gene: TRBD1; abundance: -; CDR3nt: TGTGCCAGCAATACCGGGACAGGGAGAAAATGGTACTTC; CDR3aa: CASNTGTGRKWYF
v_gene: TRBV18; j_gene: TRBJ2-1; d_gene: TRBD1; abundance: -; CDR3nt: TGTGCCAGCTCCCCAGACAGGGTCAGCTATGAGCAGTTCTTC; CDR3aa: CASSPDRVSYEQFF
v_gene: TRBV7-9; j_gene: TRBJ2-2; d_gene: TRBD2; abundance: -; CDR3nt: TGTGCCAGCAGCCGCATAGCGGGAGGGCCCACCGGGGAGCTGTTTTTT; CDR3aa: CASSRIAGGPTGELFF
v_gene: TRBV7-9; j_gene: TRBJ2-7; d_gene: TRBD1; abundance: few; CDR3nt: TGTGCCAGCAGGGACCGGGACAGTACCTACGAGCAGTACTTC; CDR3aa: CASRDRDSTYEQYF
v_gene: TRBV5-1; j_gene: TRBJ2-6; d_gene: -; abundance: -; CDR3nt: TGCGCCAGCAGCTTGTTGCCATTATCAGGGCTCGCCTCTGGGGCCAACGTCCTGACTTTC; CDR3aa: CASSLLPLSGLASGANVLTF
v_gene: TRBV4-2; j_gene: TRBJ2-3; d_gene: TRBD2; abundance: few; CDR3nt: TGTGCCAGCAGCCAAACCCCCGGTACGGGCGGGGGGCCGGGAGATACGCAGTATTTT; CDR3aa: CASSQTPGTGGGPGDTQYF
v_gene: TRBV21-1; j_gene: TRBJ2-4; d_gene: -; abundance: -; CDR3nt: TGTGCCAGCAGCAGGGGACAGCCCTTAGCCAAAAACATTCAGTACTTC; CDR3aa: CASSRGQPLAKNIQYF
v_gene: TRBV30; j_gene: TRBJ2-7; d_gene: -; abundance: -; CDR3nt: TGTGCCTGGAGTGAGGGCTCAGGGAACTACGAGCAGTACTTC; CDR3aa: CAWSEGSGNYEQYF
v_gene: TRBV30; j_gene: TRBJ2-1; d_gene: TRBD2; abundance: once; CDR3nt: TGTGCCTGCGGGACTAGCGGGAGCTCCTACAATGAGCAGTTCTTC; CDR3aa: CACGTSGSSYNEQFF
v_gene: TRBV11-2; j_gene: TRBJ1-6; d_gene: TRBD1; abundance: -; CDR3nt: TGTGCCAGCAGCTTATTGACAGGGCGGAGTAATTCACCCCTCCACTTT; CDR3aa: CASSLLTGRSNSPLHF
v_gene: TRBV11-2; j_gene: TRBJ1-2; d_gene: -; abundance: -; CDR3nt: TGTGCCAGCAGCTTAGGAGGGGCAGGGAGGACGTTCACCTTC; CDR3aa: CASSLGGAGRTFTF
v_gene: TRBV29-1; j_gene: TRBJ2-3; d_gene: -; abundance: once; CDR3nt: TGCAGCGTTGTATGGTGGGATACGCAGTATTTT; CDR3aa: CSVVWWDTQYF
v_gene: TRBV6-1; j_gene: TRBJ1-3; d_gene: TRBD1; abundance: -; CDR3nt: TGTGCCATCAGGGGGACAGGAGGCAGTGGAAACACCATATATTTT; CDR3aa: CAIRGTGGSGNTIYF
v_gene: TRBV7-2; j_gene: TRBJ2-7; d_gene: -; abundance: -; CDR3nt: TGTGCCAGCAGCCAACCGGCCCGCTCCTACGAGCAGTACTTC; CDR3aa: CASSQPARSYEQYF
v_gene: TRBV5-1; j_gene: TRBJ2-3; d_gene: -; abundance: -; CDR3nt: TGCGCCAGCAGCTCGCAAATAGTCGGTGCGCAGTATTTT; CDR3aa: CASSSQIVGAQYF
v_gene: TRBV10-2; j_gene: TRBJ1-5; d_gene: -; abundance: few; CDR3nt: TGCGCCAGCAGTGAGTCGTTAAAACAGATCGGGCAGCCCCAGCATTTT; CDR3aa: CASSESLKQIGQPQHF
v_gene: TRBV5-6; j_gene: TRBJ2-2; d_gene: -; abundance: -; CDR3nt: TGTGCCAGCAGCTTCGACACCGGGGAGCTGTTTTTT; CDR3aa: CASSFDTGELFF
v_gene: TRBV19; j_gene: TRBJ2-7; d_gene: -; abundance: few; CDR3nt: TGTGCCAGTAGTATTGTTGCCAGGGGTTCCTACGAGCAGTACTTC; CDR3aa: CASSIVARGSYEQYF
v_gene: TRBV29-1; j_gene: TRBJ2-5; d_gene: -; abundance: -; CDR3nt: TGCAGCGTTCGACAGGGACTCCAAGAGACCCAGTACTTC; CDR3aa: CSVRQGLQETQYF
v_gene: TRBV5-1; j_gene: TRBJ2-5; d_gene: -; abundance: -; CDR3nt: TGCGCCAGCAGCCCGTCATGGGGGGGCTTAGGGGAGACCCAGTACTTC; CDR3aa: CASSPSWGGLGETQYF
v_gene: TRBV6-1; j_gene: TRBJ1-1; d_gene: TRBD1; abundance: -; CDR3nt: TGTGCCAGCAGTGAGTGGGGGACAGGGCTTGTAGCTTTCTTT; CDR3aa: CASSEWGTGLVAFF
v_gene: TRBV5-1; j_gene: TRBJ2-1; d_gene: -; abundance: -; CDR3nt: TGCGCCAGCAGCCCACAGGGCTATGAGCAGTTCTTC; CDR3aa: CASSPQGYEQFF
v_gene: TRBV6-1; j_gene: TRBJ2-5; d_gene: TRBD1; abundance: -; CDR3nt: TGTGCCAGCATCCAGGGGGCGGGTGAGACCCAGTACTTC; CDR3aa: CASIQGAGETQYF
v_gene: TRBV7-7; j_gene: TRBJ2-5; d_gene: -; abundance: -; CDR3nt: TGTGCTAGCAGCGGGCTAGCTGGGGAGACCCAGTACTTC; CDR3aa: CASSGLAGETQYF
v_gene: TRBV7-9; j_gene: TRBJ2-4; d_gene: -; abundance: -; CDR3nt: TGTGCCAGCAGCTTAAGGGGGGGGGATGGAAACATTCAGTACTTC; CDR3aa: CASSLRGGDGNIQYF
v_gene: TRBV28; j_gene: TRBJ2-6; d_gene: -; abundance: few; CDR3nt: TGTGCCGGTGCGGGGTTGGGGCTACGATCTGGGGCCAACGTCCTGACTTTC; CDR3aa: CAGAGLGLRSGANVLTF
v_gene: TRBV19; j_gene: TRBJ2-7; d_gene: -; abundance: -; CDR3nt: TGTGCCAGTAGGGACGGCCTCGGGTCCTACGAGCAGTACTTC; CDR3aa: CASRDGLGSYEQYF
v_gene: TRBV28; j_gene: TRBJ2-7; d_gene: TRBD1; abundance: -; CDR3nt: TGTGCCAGCAGATCGCAGGGGGCTCGTTGGGAGCAGTACTTC; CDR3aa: CASRSQGARWEQYF
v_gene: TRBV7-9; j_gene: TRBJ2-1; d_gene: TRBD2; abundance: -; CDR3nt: TGCTGCGGGGGGGTCTACAATGAGCAGTTCTTC; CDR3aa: CCGGVYNEQFF
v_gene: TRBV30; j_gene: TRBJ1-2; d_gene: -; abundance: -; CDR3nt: TGTGCCTGGAGCCGACAGGCGTCTTTCTATGGCTACACCTTC; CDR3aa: CAWSRQASFYGYTF
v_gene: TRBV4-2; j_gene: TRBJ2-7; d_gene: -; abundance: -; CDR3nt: TGTGCCAGCAGCCAACAGCACGGAAACGGGGCCTACGAGCAGTACTTC; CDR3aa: CASSQQHGNGAYEQYF
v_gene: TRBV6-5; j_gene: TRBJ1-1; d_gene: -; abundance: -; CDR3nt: TGTGCCAGCAGTTACGTCACTGAAGCTTTCTTT; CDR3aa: CASSYVTEAFF
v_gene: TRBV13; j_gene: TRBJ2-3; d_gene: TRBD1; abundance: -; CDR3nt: TGTGCCAGCAGCTTATGGGACAGGTTCACAGATACGCAGTATTTT; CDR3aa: CASSLWDRFTDTQYF
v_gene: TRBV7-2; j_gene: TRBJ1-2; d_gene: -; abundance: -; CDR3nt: TGTGCCAGCAGCATCCAACAAGGAGGCTACACCTTC; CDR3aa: CASSIQQGGYTF
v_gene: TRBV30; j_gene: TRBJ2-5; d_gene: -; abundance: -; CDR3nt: TGTGCCTGGCAGACCGCCGGTGAGACCCAGTACTTC; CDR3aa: CAWQTAGETQYF
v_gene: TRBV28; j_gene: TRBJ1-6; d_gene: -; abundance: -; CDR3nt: TGTGCCAGCAGTTTCCGGCAAAGTAATTCACCCCTCCACTTT; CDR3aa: CASSFRQSNSPLHF
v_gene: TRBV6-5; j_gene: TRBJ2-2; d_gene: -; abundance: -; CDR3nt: TGTGCCAGCAGTTACCGTGGGTATACCGGGGAGCTGTTTTTT; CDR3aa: CASSYRGYTGELFF
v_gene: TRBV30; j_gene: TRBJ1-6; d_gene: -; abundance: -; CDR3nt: TGTGCCTGGACGGCTGGACGGAATTCACCCCTCCACTTT; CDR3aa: CAWTAGRNSPLHF
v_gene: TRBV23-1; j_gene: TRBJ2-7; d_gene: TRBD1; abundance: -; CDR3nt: TGCGCCAGCAGCCTAGGGGACAGCACCTACGAGCAGTACTTC; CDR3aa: CASSLGDSTYEQYF
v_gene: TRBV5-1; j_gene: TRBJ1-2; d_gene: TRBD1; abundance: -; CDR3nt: TGCGCCAGCAGCTTGGCGGGACAGGGTGCCTATGGCTACACCTTC; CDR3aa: CASSLAGQGAYGYTF
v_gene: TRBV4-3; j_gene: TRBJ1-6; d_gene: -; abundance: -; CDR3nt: TGCGCCAGCAGCCAAGTCGAGGCAGTCTATAATTCACCCCTCCACTTT; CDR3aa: CASSQVEAVYNSPLHF
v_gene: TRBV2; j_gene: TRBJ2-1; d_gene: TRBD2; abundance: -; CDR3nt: TGTGCCAGCAGTTATTCCCCTCTAGCGGGGGTCTACAATGAGCAGTTCTTC; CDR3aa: CASSYSPLAGVYNEQFF
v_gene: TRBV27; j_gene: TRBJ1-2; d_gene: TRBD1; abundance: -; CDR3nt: TGTGCCAGCAGTTTATCGTGGACAGGGGGCGGCTACACCTTC; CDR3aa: CASSLSWTGGGYTF
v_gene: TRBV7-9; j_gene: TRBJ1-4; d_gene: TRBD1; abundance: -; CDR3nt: TGTGCCAGCAGCTTAGGGGACAGGGGCACTAATGAAAAACTGTTTTTT; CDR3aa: CASSLGDRGTNEKLFF
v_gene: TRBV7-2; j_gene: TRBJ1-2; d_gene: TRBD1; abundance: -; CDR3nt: TGTGCCAGCAGCTTAGGGAGGGGGGACAGGGTTAACTATGGCTACACCTTC; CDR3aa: CASSLGRGDRVNYGYTF
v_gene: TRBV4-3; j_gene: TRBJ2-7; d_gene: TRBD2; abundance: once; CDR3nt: TGCGCCAGCAGCCAAGATAGCGGGAGTCGCTACGAGCAGTACTTC; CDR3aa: CASSQDSGSRYEQYF
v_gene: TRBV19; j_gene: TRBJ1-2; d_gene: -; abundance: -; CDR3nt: TGTGCCAGTAGGCGGACAGTCGGTAACTATGGCTACACCTTC; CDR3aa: CASRRTVGNYGYTF
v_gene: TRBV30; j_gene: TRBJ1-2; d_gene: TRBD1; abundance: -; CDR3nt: TGTGCCTGGCGACTACAGGGGGCAGATGGCTACACCTTC; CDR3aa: CAWRLQGADGYTF
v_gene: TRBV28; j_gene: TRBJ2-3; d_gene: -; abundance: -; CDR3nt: TGTGCCAGCAGTTTTCTTCAGGGGACTAGCACAGATACGCAGTATTTT; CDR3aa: CASSFLQGTSTDTQYF
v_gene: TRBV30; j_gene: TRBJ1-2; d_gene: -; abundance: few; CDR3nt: TGTGCCTGGAATCTTCACGGAGAAAACTATGGCTACACCTTC; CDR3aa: CAWNLHGENYGYTF
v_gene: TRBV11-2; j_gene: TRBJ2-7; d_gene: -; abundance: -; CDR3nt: TGTGCCAGCAGCCGCGTCCCCCCTGGCGAGCAGTACTTC; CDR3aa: CASSRVPPGEQYF
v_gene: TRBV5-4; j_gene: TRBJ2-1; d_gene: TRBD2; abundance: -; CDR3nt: TGTGCCAGCAGCGTGCGTCTAGCGGGGTACTACAATGAGCAGTTCTTC; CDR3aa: CASSVRLAGYYNEQFF
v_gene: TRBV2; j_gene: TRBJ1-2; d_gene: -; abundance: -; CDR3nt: TGTGCCAGCAGTGAAGTCACGAGGGGTGGGGGCTACACCTTC; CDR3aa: CASSEVTRGGGYTF
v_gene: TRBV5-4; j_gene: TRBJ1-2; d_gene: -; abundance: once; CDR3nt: TGTGCCAGCAGCTTGAGAGGGTATGGCTACACCTTC; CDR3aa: CASSLRGYGYTF
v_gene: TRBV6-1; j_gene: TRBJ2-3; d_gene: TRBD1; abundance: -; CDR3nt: TGTGCCAGCATACGGGGACAGGGGGCTTCCGATACGCAGTATTTT; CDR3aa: CASIRGQGASDTQYF
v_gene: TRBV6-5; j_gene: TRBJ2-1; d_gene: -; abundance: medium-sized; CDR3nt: TGTGCCAGCAGTTATCGCCCAAGGGGCAATGAGCAGTTCTTC; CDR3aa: CASSYRPRGNEQFF
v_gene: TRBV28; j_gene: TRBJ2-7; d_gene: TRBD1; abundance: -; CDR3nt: TGTGCCAGCACTACAGGGGGGTACGAGCAGTACTTC; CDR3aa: CASTTGGYEQYF